One TCR beta chain is described in this entry. Produced via immunoSEQ multiplex PCR; TCRdb's table is partial and in-frame only. The top ten hold roughly 1.1% of the sample, which has 100,000 to 150,000 clones, about nine tenths seen once. The sample is drawn from a study of OX40 agonist ivuxolimab in advanced cancers. The V gene's germline CDR1 is SGHRS and CDR2 YFSETQ. Trimming removed 4 bases at V and 4 bases at J, with 11 bases between. The CDR3 has 13 amino acids. The sample in question was CD4+ or CD8+ T cells sorted from blood, obtained in a trial of the OX40 agonist ivuxolimab. The clonotype originates from an adult with an advanced solid tumor such as melanoma, head and neck, liver or kidney cancer. The chain couples TRBV5-1 to TRBJ1-1; D unclear. The CDR3 sequence is CASSLLGPTEAFF. The CDR3 region has the DNA TGCGCCAGCAGCCTCCTCGGGCCCACTGAAGCTTTCTTT.